A single sample is the source of the 21 T cell receptor beta chains below, sequenced in a study of spatial heterogeneity in lung cancer. Stated time point: sample taken at primary tumor resection. A single record per CDR3 protein comes from TCRdb applying MiXCR to the 5' RACE reads. The sample lists around 890 distinct CDR3 sequences, 10% to 15% occurring once. The sample was PBMCs, taken at surgery. The source is a male donor with early-stage non-small cell lung cancer.

This clonotype was seen at least ten times. The V gene is TRBV12-3 or TRBV12-4, the J gene TRBJ2-5, with 7 positions matching TRBD1. V dropped 7 bases and J dropped 3; count of bases not matched to a gene: 5. The CDR3 length is 13 residues. CDR3 in DNA: TGTGCCAGCATCCTGGGGACAGAAGAGACCCAGTACTTC. As protein: CASILGTEETQYF.

This clonotype is categorized as medium-sized. The rearrangement joins TRBV7-6 to TRBJ2-2; D is unclear. V was cut by 5 bases and J by 0 bases, with 13 bases left in between. The CDR3 consists of 16 residues. Germline V gives CDR1 SGHVS, CDR2 FNYEAQ. Here the CDR3 reads CASSEQTGSNTGELFF. DNA of the CDR3: TGTGCCAGCAGCGAACAGACTGGATCGAACACCGGGGAGCTGTTTTTT. The full variable domain, completed using reference TRBV7-6 and TRBJ2-2, is GAGVSQSPRYKVTKRGQDVALRCDPISGHVSLYWYRQALGQGPEFLTYFNYEAQQDKSGLPNDRFSAERPEGSISTLTIQRTEQRDSAMYRCASSEQTGSNTGELFFGEGSRLTVL.

This clonotype is labeled medium-sized (0.01 to 0.1%). J is TRBJ1-3 and V is TRBV6-5; D perhaps matches TRBD1 (5 bases). V dropped 2 bases and J dropped 2 bases, with 7 bases sitting between them. The CDR3 has 14 amino acids. Germline-derived CDR1 and CDR2 are MNHEY and SVGAGI. The CDR3 DNA sequence: TGTGCCAGCAGTTACGGCAGGGCTGGAAACACCATATATTTT. It specifies CASSYGRAGNTIYF.

By share, this clonotype counts as large. The gene calls are TRBV18 and TRBJ1-6; 8 positions agree with TRBD1. Germline V gives CDR1 KGHSH, CDR2 LQKENI. V was pared by 3 bases and J by 7 bases, with 5 bases of the junction left unmatched. The length of the CDR3 is 15 residues. This CDR3 is CASSPSTGVNSPLHF. Written as DNA, the CDR3 is TGTGCCAGCTCACCGTCGACAGGGGTGAATTCACCCCTCCACTTT.

The V and J genes are TRBV4-1 and TRBJ2-2, with TRBD2 matching 7 bases. J was trimmed by 2 bases and V by 0 bases; bases with no gene match: 3. CDR1 and CDR2 from the germline V gene are MGHRA and YSYEKL. This CDR3 has 16 residues. The CDR3 reads CASSQEAGFNTGELFF. The CDR3 nucleotides are TGCGCCAGCAGCCAAGAAGCGGGGTTTAACACCGGGGAGCTGTTTTTT.

By share of the sample, this clonotype is large. The chain has TRBV7-9 and TRBJ1-2; TRBD1 might be the D (6 bases). The CDR3 is 15 residues long. Germline-derived CDR1 and CDR2 are SEHNR and FQNEAQ (reference sequence). Trimming left V 5 bases short and J 6 bases short, with 19 bases between. DNA of the CDR3: TGTGCCAGCAGCCCACCCGGGACAACCTTAGATGGCTACACCTTC. It is translated as CASSPPGTTLDGYTF.

This clonotype was observed many times. V gene TRBV4-2 combines with J gene TRBJ1-5; D is uncertain. Per germline, CDR1 LGHNA and CDR2 YNFKEQ. V shed 4 bases and J shed 2 bases, with 12 bases lying between them. This CDR3 contains 15 residues. CDR3 sequence reads: CASSPGPGGNQPQHF. The CDR3 DNA follows: TGTGCCAGCAGCCCCGGACCGGGCGGCAATCAGCCCCAGCATTTT.

This clonotype is classed as medium-sized. V is TRBV6-2 or TRBV6-3 and J is TRBJ2-2; 8 bases line up with TRBD1. Per germline, CDR1 MNHEY and CDR2 SVGEGT. CDR3 length equals 14 residues. Trimming removed 2 bases from V and 7 bases from J; junction bases left unmatched: 3. CDR3 coding DNA: TGTGCCAGCAGTTACCCGACAGGGGACGGGGAGCTGTTTTTT. This gives the protein CASSYPTGDGELFF.

Relative to its sample, this clonotype is medium-sized. The chain carries TRBV18 and TRBJ2-1, with 10 bases fitting TRBD2. This CDR3 has 15 amino acids. V shed 3 bases, J shed 6 bases, and the junction held 5 bases outside the gene matches. CDR1 and CDR2 (germline): KGHSH, LQKENI. The CDR3 protein is CASSPPGLAPNEQFF. The CDR3 DNA reads as TGTGCCAGCTCACCCCCGGGACTAGCGCCCAATGAGCAGTTCTTC.

The chain carries TRBV5-6 and TRBJ2-4, with no clear D. Germline lookup yields CDR1 SGHDT and CDR2 YYEEEE. The CDR3 length is 15 residues. Trimming took 3 bases from V and 1 from J, leaving 11 bases between them. CDR3 protein: CASSSNSYAKNIQYF. The CDR3 DNA is TGTGCCAGCAGCTCAAATAGTTACGCCAAAAACATTCAGTACTTC. Full variable domain (missing parts from reference TRBV5-6 and TRBJ2-4): DAGVTQSPTHLIKTRGQQVTLRCSPKSGHDTVSWYQQALGQGPQFIFQYYEEEERQRGNFPDRFSGHQFPNYSSELNVNALLLGDSALYLCASSSNSYAKNIQYFGAGTRLSVL.

The V call is TRBV29-1, the J call TRBJ2-3; 9 bases line up with TRBD2. Germline CDR1 SQVTM, CDR2 ANQGSEA. J lost 4 bases, V lost 4 bases, and 6 bases had no gene match. CDR3 length equals 14 residues. CDR3 sequence reads: CSVASGEGADTQYF. Written as DNA, the CDR3 is TGCAGCGTTGCTAGCGGGGAGGGTGCAGATACGCAGTATTTT.

This clonotype is termed medium-sized. The chain joins TRBV19 to TRBJ2-5; D perhaps matches TRBD2 (5 bases). CDR1 is LNHDA and CDR2 is SQIVND in the germline V gene (reference sequence). The CDR3 is made up of 14 amino acids. Trimming cost V 3 bases and J 5 bases, with 13 bases left between them. CDR3 sequence: CASSMGWGEETQYF. Written as DNA, the CDR3 is TGTGCCAGTAGTATGGGTTGGGGAGAGGAGACCCAGTACTTC.

The chain joins TRBV7-1 to TRBJ2-7, with TRBD2 identical over 8 bases. TRBV7-1 is given ORF status, its function remaining uncertain. V trimming: 3 bases; J trimming: 7 bases; junction bases outside the gene matches: 8. CDR3 size: 14 residues. DNA of the CDR3: TGTGCCAGCAGCTCGCGCGGGGGGACGGGGGAGCAGTACTTC. Amino acid sequence: CASSSRGGTGEQYF.

CDR3 sequence reads: CASSQDSSGETQYF. The CDR3 DNA reads TGCGCCAGCAGCCAAGACTCTAGCGGGGAGACCCAGTACTTC. This chain connects TRBV4-3 to TRBJ2-5; TRBD2 matches 8 bases. CDR3 size: 14 residues. CDR1 LGHNA and CDR2 YSLEER come from the germline V gene. V gave up 0 bases and J gave up 5 bases; unmatched junction bases: 2.

This clonotype ranks as hyperexpanded. The chain links TRBV13 to TRBJ1-1; D is unclear. The germline V gene has CDR1 PRHDT and CDR2 FYEKMQ (reference sequence). The CDR3 covers 14 residues. The V and J ends lost 0 bases and 3 bases respectively, with 8 bases between them. The CDR3 loop reads CASSLGGAYTEAFF. CDR3 bases: TGTGCCAGCAGCTTAGGGGGCGCGTACACTGAAGCTTTCTTT.

By its share, this clonotype is medium-sized. V is TRBV5-6 and J is TRBJ1-5, with no clear D. This CDR3 is built from 14 residues. V dropped 0 bases and J dropped 4 bases, with 8 bases sitting between them. Germline CDR1 SGHDT, CDR2 YYEEEE. The CDR3 sequence: CASSLAGPNQPQHF. The CDR3 DNA is TGTGCCAGCAGCTTGGCTGGGCCTAATCAGCCCCAGCATTTT.

This clonotype turned up a few times. The V and J genes are TRBV15 and TRBJ1-1; D remains unclear. The length of the CDR3 is 13 residues. Trimming cost V 5 bases and J 1 base, with 8 bases left between them. The germline gives CDR1 LNHNV, CDR2 YYDKDF (reference sequence). CDR3 residues: CATSVSWNTEAFF. CDR3 bases: TGTGCCACCAGCGTTTCCTGGAACACTGAAGCTTTCTTT.

This clonotype was picked up one time. The J gene is TRBJ1-1, the V gene TRBV7-8, with 8 bases aligning to TRBD1. The CDR3 length is 14 residues. CDR1 and CDR2 (germline): SGHVS, FQNEAQ. The V gene end was trimmed by 4 bases and the J gene end by 6 bases; junction bases not matched to a gene: 7. The CDR3 loop is CASSSTGVWAEAFF. The CDR3 DNA reads as TGTGCCAGCAGCTCGACAGGGGTGTGGGCTGAAGCTTTCTTT.

CDR3 sequence reads: CSARGSGVNTEAFF. The CDR3 nucleotides are TGCAGTGCTAGAGGATCCGGGGTGAACACTGAAGCTTTCTTT. The V gene is TRBV20-1, the J gene TRBJ1-1; no clear D gene. This CDR3 spans 14 amino acids. Between the trimmed V and J ends, which lost 1 base and 0 bases, there was a span of 9 bases. Germline CDR1 is DFQATT and CDR2 is SNEGSKA (reference sequence).

By share, this clonotype ranks as medium-sized. The chain combines TRBV29-1 with TRBJ2-2; no clear D gene. The germline V and J ends were trimmed by 4 bases and 4 bases, with 7 bases remaining between them. This CDR3 is 12 amino acids long. The germline CDR1 and CDR2 sequences are SQVTM and ANQGSEA. CDR3 coding DNA: TGCAGCGTTGGCTGGGGCACCGGGGAGCTGTTTTTT. Amino acid sequence: CSVGWGTGELFF.

The rearrangement uses TRBV29-1 and TRBJ2-3; 12 bases align to TRBD1. Per germline, CDR1 SQVTM and CDR2 ANQGSEA. Germline trimming cut 5 bases from V and 6 bases from J; bases unmatched to any gene: 9. The length of the CDR3 is 15 residues. CDR3 coding DNA: TGCAGCGTTCCCGGGACAGGGGGCGCACGGGATACGCAGTATTTT. Amino acid sequence: CSVPGTGGARDTQYF.